This T cell receptor (beta chain) was profiled in a study of OX40 agonist ivuxolimab in advanced cancers. Across the study: Hepatocellular carcinoma, melanoma, renal cell or head and neck cancer affected the dose-escalation patients. A male proportion of just over 80% was recorded, with mean age approximately 56 years and range 23 to 79.

Germline V lookup: CDR1 SGHRS, CDR2 YFSETQ. With 1 base removed from V and 3 bases from J, the gap between germline ends came to 8 bases. The CDR3 extends over 13 amino acids. The protocol was immunoSEQ multiplex PCR, while the TCRdb copy is restricted to in-frame clones and leaves out a portion. The table shows 73,000 or so clones, with around 85% occurring only once. With baseline, cycle 4 day 1, and cycle 7 day 1 as timepoints, blood was sampled. The sequence was collected from an adult with an advanced solid tumor such as melanoma, head and neck, liver or kidney cancer. Sequencing used CD4+ or CD8+ T cells sorted from blood, obtained in a trial of the OX40 agonist ivuxolimab. The chain links TRBV5-1 to TRBJ2-7, with D tentatively TRBD1 (5 bases). In DNA, the CDR3 is TGCGCCAGCAGCTTGTCCAGGGACTACGAGCAGTACTTC. It encodes CASSLSRDYEQYF. The whole variable domain, remainder taken from reference TRBV5-1 and TRBJ2-7, is KAGVTQTPRYLIKTRGQQVTLSCSPISGHRSVSWYQQTPGQGLQFLFEYFSETQRNKGNFPGRFSGRQFSNSRSEMNVSTLELGDSALYLCASSLSRDYEQYFGPGTRLTVT.